Included here is one T cell receptor (beta chain) sequence, with context. This entry comes from a study of technical replicates of blood from several donors. Some clones are missing from TCRdb's copy, which holds only in-frame ones; the method was immunoSEQ multiplex PCR. The sample carries about 50,000 clones, more than 85% recorded once. The source is a human donor in good health. Some clones in this sample may be carry-over from other donors' samples. Material for sequencing was PBMCs.

This CDR3 reads CASSPRGASNYGYTF. The CDR3 bases are TGTGCCAGCAGCCCCCGGGGAGCCTCTAACTATGGCTACACCTTC. J is TRBJ1-2 and V is TRBV7-9; D is unclear. This CDR3 is built from 15 residues. Germline loops: CDR1 SEHNR, CDR2 FQNEAQ (reference sequence). Trimming took 5 bases from V and 0 from J, leaving 13 bases between them.